This T cell receptor (beta chain) was captured by sequencing in a study of shared clonotypes between healthy human individuals. Cells designated naive CD8 were CD45RO-negative and were positively selected for CCR7, with terminally differentiated effector memory CD45RA+ cells excluded. Germline V gives CDR1 SGHAT, CDR2 FQNNGV. The CDR3 totals 17 residues. Notes on the study in general: Several donors held about 4.5% of naive CD4 clonotypes in common.

Clones were read by immunoSEQ multiplex PCR, and TCRdb kept only the in-frame ones, dropping some. The sample has about 2.1 million clones, 85% to 95% seen once; the top ten hold 1.5% to 2%. Comment on this clone: Its antigen is currently unknown. Mismatch with germline at one junction end may stem from a read error.

This TCR came from a man younger than 30 in good health. Some clones in this sample may be carry-over from other donors' samples. The sequencing input was naive CD8+ T cells from PBMCs. V and J are TRBV11-2 and TRBJ2-3; maybe TRBD2 (6 bases). The CDR3 loop reads CASSAGGFGPSTDTQYF. As DNA, the CDR3 is TGTGCCAGCAGCGCAGGAGGGTTCGGACCCAGCACGGATACGCAGTATTTT.